What follows describes a single T cell receptor beta chain. This clone's antigen is unknown. One base away there is no much larger clone; base qualities are not given. A MiSeq instrument was used for deep resolution sequencing, which targeted depths ranging from 1 in 1 million up to 1 in 200,000 T cells, with coverage averaging 10x for each clonotype. The immunoSEQ hsTCRB Kit was used to generate the TCR beta libraries. Under the source paper's analysis protocol: Data were analyzed with ImmunoSEQ Data Assistant and ImmunoSEQ Analyzer, with V, D and J genes assigned per IMGT definitions. Clonality, with values ranging from 0 to 1, was calculated as one minus the normalized Shannon entropy of productive rearrangement frequencies. Only overrepresented clonotypes making up at least 0.05% of each patient's repertoire were included in the public clonotype analysis. Roughly 12 age-matched healthy donor repertoires from immuneACCESS were used as controls for clonality. TCRdb mirrors the immuneACCESS table, restricted to in-frame sequences. Some clones are absent from its copies; in checked studies, under half trace to an unresolved V gene, and the reason for the others is unknown. That table furnishes V, J and clone size, whereas the DNA furnished D and trimming. The sample has around 310,000 clones on record, about 80% of them singletons. The top ten hold over 5% of the sample.

CDR1 and CDR2 are read off the germline V gene as MNHEY and SVGAGI. Spanning cysteine to phenylalanine, the CDR3 consists of 14 amino acids. Only the CDR3 part of the read is kept: 42 bases, read in frame from the first base. Clipping removes 2 bases from V and 4 bases from J, with 5 as the unmatched junction base count. This record belongs to a study of cytotoxic CD8 clonotypes in ibrutinib-treated CLL (dated by TCRdb to the early 2020s). Concerning the study at large: In this cohort, more than 14 patients were treatment-naive and under 13 were relapsed/refractory, while roughly 17 had unmutated IGHV. Responses were partial in around 25 patients and complete in 2; after median 68 months follow-up, about 15 stayed in remission and some twelve progressed. The response samples were drawn at a median of approximately 12 months into treatment, with a range of about 6 to 36 months. On average, each sample had 255,043 productive templates and approximately 89,000 productive rearrangements. Of the roughly 81 people in the trial, approximately 28 had longitudinal samples available. Cryopreserved peripheral blood mononuclear cells were obtained prior to treatment, at the time of response, and at either disease progression or sustained remission.

For TCR beta library preparation, 2 to 2.5 micrograms of genomic DNA were isolated from cryopreserved PBMCs. Longitudinal blood samples from CLL patients on ibrutinib monotherapy were analyzed using high-throughput TCR beta sequencing. The patients took part in an open-label, single-center phase 2 trial of ibrutinib monotherapy. Findings and caveats that apply to the study as a whole: Clonality increased at ibrutinib response, stayed stable in sustained remission, and fell back toward baseline at progression. Sustained-remission and progressing patients did not have matched sampling times, and lymph node repertoires were not examined. Public clonotypes were found to be uncommon and were observed to contract or remain stable during treatment; the increase in clonality was shown to reflect expansion of private clonotypes at ibrutinib response. Baseline clonality was found to be higher than that of age-matched healthy donors and was strongly correlated with circulating CD8+ T-cell counts.

This TCR derives from a human donor with chronic lymphocytic leukemia. The specimen comprised PBMCs, sampled before ibrutinib treatment. This chain is built from TRBV6-5 and TRBJ2-7; TRBD1 fits 7 bases in the junction. The CDR3 protein: CASSYGTERYEQYF. The bases are TGTGCCAGCAGTTACGGGACAGAGCGTTACGAGCAGTACTTC.